This T cell receptor (beta chain) was found in a study of cytomegalovirus exposure and HLA in healthy donors. Notes on the study in general: In an earlier analysis, about 87% or about 30%: the productive usage of most TCR beta V segments. Association of about 17,000 TCR beta sequences with HLA alleles was found at 0.05 false discovery rate in a later analysis.

The V and J ends lost 1 base and 5 bases respectively, with 18 bases between them. The CDR3 has 16 residues. Germline CDR1 is SGHRS and CDR2 is YFSETQ. Of note for this clone: What it recognizes is unknown.

Use of 60 Vbeta and 13 Jbeta primers characterized the PCR. The repertoire was sequenced with immunoSEQ multiplex PCR; TCRdb's copy has only in-frame clones and lacks some. The sample consists of approximately 71,000 clones, around 72% of them appearing once. This clonotype was obtained from a woman aged 40-49 years in good health and CMV-seropositive. The V gene is TRBV5-1, the J gene TRBJ2-5, with TRBD2 as a possible D gene (5 bases). Sequencing input: PBMCs. The CDR3 loop is CASSLSGGGGEETQYF. The CDR3 nucleotides are TGCGCCAGCAGCTTGAGTGGCGGAGGTGGGGAGGAGACCCAGTACTTC.